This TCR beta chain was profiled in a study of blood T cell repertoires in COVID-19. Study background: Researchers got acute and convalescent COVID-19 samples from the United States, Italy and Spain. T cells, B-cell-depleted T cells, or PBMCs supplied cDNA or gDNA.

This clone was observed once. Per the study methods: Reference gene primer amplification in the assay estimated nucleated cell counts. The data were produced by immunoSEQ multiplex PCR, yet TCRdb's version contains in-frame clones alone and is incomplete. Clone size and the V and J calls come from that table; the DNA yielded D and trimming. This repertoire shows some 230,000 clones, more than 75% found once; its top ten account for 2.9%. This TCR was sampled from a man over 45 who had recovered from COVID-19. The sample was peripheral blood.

The CDR3 loop reads CASSQEGWDRESEKLFF. The DNA for the CDR3 is TGTGCCAGCAGCCAAGAAGGATGGGACAGAGAAAGTGAAAAACTGTTTTTT. V gene TRBV3-1 (or the pseudogene TRBV3-2) combines with J gene TRBJ1-4; the match to TRBD1 covers 7 bases. Germline V lookup: CDR1 LGHDT, CDR2 YNNKEL (reference sequence). The V gene end was trimmed by 0 bases and the J gene end by 7 bases; junction bases not matched to a gene: 11. This CDR3 has 17 residues.